These 6 T cell receptor beta chains came from one sample sequenced in a study of regulatory T cells in long-lasting Graves disease. Time point of the sample: persistent/refractory GD, antithyroid drugs over 5 years with positive TRAb. PBMC RNA was the source of the TCR library. Building the TCR beta libraries relied on iRepertoire HTBI primers, and CDR3 regions underwent Arm-PCR. TCRdb itself ran the multiplex PCR reads through MiXCR, one entry per CDR3 protein. The repertoire holds 350,000 to 500,000 distinct CDR3 sequences, roughly 23% seen once, with over 11% in the top ten. The material was peripheral blood mononuclear cells (PBMCs), obtained when the disease was refractory, from a patient treated with antithyroid drugs. Receptor source: a female donor with Graves disease.

The rearrangement links TRBV20-1 to TRBJ2-1; 13 bases fit TRBD2. Germline V gene sequence: CDR1 DFQATT, CDR2 SNEGSKA (reference sequence). V lost 0 bases and J lost 8; bases outside the gene matches: 4. There are 15 residues in the CDR3. CDR3 amino acids: CSARDFGTSGDEQFF. The CDR3 region has the DNA TGCAGTGCTAGAGACTTTGGGACTAGCGGGGATGAGCAGTTCTTC.

This clonotype was counted ten times or more. The rearrangement uses TRBV11-2 and TRBJ2-7; 11 bases fit TRBD2. Germline loops: CDR1 SGHAT, CDR2 FQNNGV. After removal of 6 bases from V and 3 bases from J, the junction contained 4 bases not matched to a gene. The CDR3 loop spans 14 amino acids. The CDR3 protein is CASRRLAGLYEQYF. The CDR3 DNA reads as TGTGCCAGCAGACGACTAGCGGGGCTCTACGAGCAGTACTTC.

The rearrangement links TRBV7-8 to TRBJ1-5; 11 bases are shared with TRBD1. The V gene's germline CDR1 is SGHVS and CDR2 FQNEAQ. The V and J ends lost 5 bases and 2 bases, in that order; junction bases with no gene match: 11. The CDR3 is made up of 18 amino acids. CDR3 sequence (DNA): TGTGCCAGCAGCACCGGGACAGGGGGGGCCCAGGGCAATCAGCCCCAGCATTTT. It encodes CASSTGTGGAQGNQPQHF.

Of note for this clonotype: Relative to the germline gene, one junction end is altered; a read error may explain this. CDR3 DNA: TGTGCCAGCAGCCAAGACCATCCGGGGACAGATTACATCTTC. It is translated as CASSQDHPGTDYIF. This sequence joins TRBV3-1 and TRBJ1-2; 7 bases line up with TRBD1. This CDR3 is built from 14 residues. CDR1 and CDR2 (germline): LGHDT, YNNKEL (reference sequence).

This clonotype has a count of ten or more. The chain combines TRBV28 with TRBJ1-6; TRBD1 might be the D (5 bases). Deletions cut 5 bases from V and 7 bases from J, with 18 bases between. The CDR3 runs to 16 residues. CDR1 is MDHEN and CDR2 is SYDVKM in the germline V gene. The DNA for the CDR3 is TGTGCCAGCAGTGATCCGGGGACGCCAATAAATTCACCCCTCCACTTT. Amino acid sequence: CASSDPGTPINSPLHF.

This clonotype has just a few counts. This chain links TRBV19 with TRBJ2-4, with a possible D match to TRBD1 (5 bases). V gave up 0 bases and J gave up 8 bases, with 8 bases separating them. CDR1 and CDR2 (germline): LNHDA, SQIVND (reference sequence). This CDR3 spans 13 amino acids. The CDR3 region has the DNA TGTGCCAGTAGTATAGATCAAGGGGACATTCAGTACTTC. This encodes CASSIDQGDIQYF. Drawing the rest from reference TRBV19 and TRBJ2-4, the complete variable domain is DGGITQSPKYLFRKEGQNVTLSCEQNLNHDAMYWYRQDPGQGLRLIYYSQIVNDFQKGDIAEGYSVSREKKESFPLTVTSAQKNPTAFYLCASSIDQGDIQYFGAGTRLSVL.